The present T cell receptor (beta chain) was sequenced within a study of tumor-infiltrating lymphocytes in primary liver carcinoma. Across the whole study: Those sampled were patients whose primary liver carcinoma was treated by surgical resection. Lesions, classed as T1-T3 N0M0, spanned 4.2 to 10 cm across. Each of the samples returned roughly 3.65 to 7.5 million productive TCRbeta reads (a yield similar across tissue types).

Germline DNA was extracted alongside blood RNA, which was obtained from unsorted whole blood. Findings of the study overall: Between tumor regions, pairs overlapped more than tumor-adjacent and tumor-blood pairs did.

The CDR3 runs to 21 residues. Deletions cut 1 base from V and 6 bases from J, with 34 bases between. Germline V gene lookup returns CDR1 SGHAT and CDR2 FQNNGV. Total RNA (around 510 ng) served as template for TCR beta cDNA synthesis primed by a constant-region primer. The TCR beta library was amplified through three nested multiplex PCR rounds in a modified ARM-PCR procedure. Use of TRBV1-TRBV30 forward primers with a C-beta reverse primer characterized the first two PCR rounds, which lasted about 10 cycles each. MiXCR, run by TCRdb on the multiplex PCR reads, gives a single entry per CDR3 protein. Of about 330,000 distinct CDR3 sequences listed, about 61% were seen once; the top ten hold about 6%. This clonotype was counted at least ten times. Its antigen is not known.

The sequencing sample was made of peripheral blood. The rearrangement uses TRBV11-2 and TRBJ2-7; a possible D gene is TRBD1 (6 bases). The TCR comes from a man aged 40-55 years with primary liver carcinoma and hepatitis B virus infection. The CDR3 DNA follows: TGTGCCAGCAGCTTAGGCGAGGGACAACAACCGGGACCTGCCCTAGGAATCGAGCAGTACTTC. Amino acid sequence: CASSLGEGQQPGPALGIEQYF.